The rows below give T cell receptor beta chains drawn from one sample of a study of blood T cell repertoires in COVID-19. Profiled with immunoSEQ multiplex PCR; TCRdb holds only in-frame clones, not every one. The sample lists some 200,000 clones; 65% to 90% were seen once. The sequencing input was peripheral blood. These receptors all stem from a human donor in a cohort sampled during active COVID-19. CDR3s include the opening cysteine and the closing phenylalanine or tryptophan. The D gene is left open where the match is weak. Part of the rows lack a size; the others show once, few, many or a class for expanded clones.

D gene: .; clone size: .; V gene: TRBV5-1; J gene: TRBJ1-1; CDR3 protein: CASSGQGGNTEAFF; CDR3 DNA: TGCGCCAGCAGTGGGCAGGGCGGGAACACTGAAGCTTTCTTT
D gene: TRBD1; clone size: .; V gene: TRBV27; J gene: TRBJ1-1; CDR3 protein: CASSPKTGTSGLNTEAFF; CDR3 DNA: TGTGCCAGCAGTCCGAAGACAGGGACTTCAGGTCTTAACACTGAAGCTTTCTTT
D gene: TRBD2; clone size: .; V gene: TRBV5-4; J gene: TRBJ2-1; CDR3 protein: CASSGPGVLAGGEQFF; CDR3 DNA: TGTGCCAGCAGCGGCCCGGGAGTGCTGGCGGGGGGTGAGCAGTTCTTC
D gene: .; clone size: .; V gene: TRBV19; J gene: TRBJ2-3; CDR3 protein: CASSRSPSTDTQYF; CDR3 DNA: TGTGCCAGTTCACGGTCACCTAGCACAGATACGCAGTATTTT
D gene: .; clone size: few; V gene: TRBV19; J gene: TRBJ1-5; CDR3 protein: CASSAVASGNQPQHF; CDR3 DNA: TGTGCCAGTAGTGCAGTAGCCTCAGGCAATCAGCCCCAGCATTTT
D gene: TRBD2; clone size: once; V gene: TRBV12-5; J gene: TRBJ2-4; CDR3 protein: CASAPWSGEDKNIQYF; CDR3 DNA: TGTGCTAGTGCCCCTTGGAGCGGGGAGGACAAAAACATTCAGTACTTC
D gene: .; clone size: .; V gene: TRBV18; J gene: TRBJ1-1; CDR3 protein: CASSPPRQGPLNTEAFF; CDR3 DNA: TGTGCCAGCTCACCACCCCGCCAGGGGCCATTGAACACTGAAGCTTTCTTT
D gene: .; clone size: .; V gene: TRBV29-1; J gene: TRBJ1-2; CDR3 protein: CSVDGRLGGSNYGYTF; CDR3 DNA: TGCAGCGTTGACGGCAGGCTAGGGGGTTCGAACTATGGCTACACCTTC
D gene: TRBD1; clone size: .; V gene: TRBV5-1; J gene: TRBJ1-2; CDR3 protein: CASSSGGYGYTF; CDR3 DNA: TGCGCCAGCAGCTCAGGGGGCTATGGCTACACCTTC
D gene: TRBD1; clone size: once; V gene: TRBV19; J gene: TRBJ1-6; CDR3 protein: CASSGTENSPLHF; CDR3 DNA: TGTGCCAGTAGTGGGACAGAGAATTCACCCCTCCACTTT
D gene: .; clone size: .; V gene: TRBV2; J gene: TRBJ2-1; CDR3 protein: CASKVGGHLYNEQFF; CDR3 DNA: TGTGCCAGCAAGGTAGGAGGCCATTTATACAATGAGCAGTTCTTC